The rows below give T cell receptor beta chains drawn from one sample of a study of cytomegalovirus exposure and HLA in healthy donors. Sequencing used immunoSEQ multiplex PCR; TCRdb keeps in-frame clones, though not all of them. Among around 190,000 clones listed, around 82% were seen once. Sequencing used PBMCs. The receptors were sampled from a middle-aged man in good health and CMV-seropositive. CDR3s include the opening cysteine and the closing phenylalanine or tryptophan. Each record gives: clone size, V gene, CDR3 protein. A clone size is listed for some rows: how often the clone was seen (once, few, many), or a class if it is expanded.

abundance: NA
v_gene: TRBV27
CDR3aa: CASSPWDRENTEAFF

abundance: NA
v_gene: TRBV4-2
CDR3aa: CASSQATSGNRETQYF

abundance: NA
v_gene: TRBV25-1
CDR3aa: CASRPIGGNYGYTF

abundance: NA
v_gene: TRBV28
CDR3aa: CASSAPGQRYNEQFF

abundance: NA
v_gene: TRBV6-5
CDR3aa: CASSYSTLAETQYF

abundance: NA
v_gene: TRBV20-1
CDR3aa: CSARAIAEQYF

abundance: few
v_gene: TRBV15
CDR3aa: CATSRRLVAGGPQFF

abundance: once
v_gene: TRBV11-1
CDR3aa: CASSLDSNSNYGYTF

abundance: NA
v_gene: TRBV5-5
CDR3aa: CASSFYNTEAFF

abundance: once
v_gene: TRBV6-4
CDR3aa: CASTEGPYTGELFF

abundance: NA
v_gene: TRBV10-3
CDR3aa: CAISSTSGSYEQYF

abundance: NA
v_gene: TRBV30
CDR3aa: CACSIDRNYGYTF

abundance: NA
v_gene: TRBV19
CDR3aa: CASSSGNSPLHF

abundance: NA
v_gene: TRBV28
CDR3aa: CASSLLSGGRAGGELFF

abundance: NA
v_gene: TRBV6-6
CDR3aa: CASQAGDYEQYF

abundance: NA
v_gene: TRBV7-3
CDR3aa: CASSSTGTGVDYGYTF

abundance: NA
v_gene: TRBV7-6
CDR3aa: CASSFAREGEQFF

abundance: NA
v_gene: TRBV9
CDR3aa: CASSVDVSAGEQFF

abundance: NA
v_gene: TRBV14
CDR3aa: CASSLPSTGLYSNQPQHF

abundance: once
v_gene: TRBV19
CDR3aa: CASSYTGYSNQPQHF

abundance: NA
v_gene: TRBV5-1
CDR3aa: CASSLERAGELFF

abundance: NA
v_gene: TRBV19
CDR3aa: CASSLAGGLKEAFF

abundance: NA
v_gene: TRBV27
CDR3aa: CASSRLPGLAGDEQFF

abundance: NA
v_gene: TRBV27
CDR3aa: CASSSGQGSNTEAFF

abundance: NA
v_gene: TRBV5-1
CDR3aa: CASSLLPAGPFEQYF